This TCR beta chain was sequenced during a study of beta chain features in type 1 diabetes. Study conclusions and caveats: All four CD4+ subsets of Type 1 diabetes patients contained TCRB CDR3s that were moderately but significantly shorter. Since sequencing was performed on cDNA, cells with high TCR expression could be over-represented.

Comment on this clone: Its antigen remains unidentified.

Germline CDR1 is MNHEY and CDR2 is SMNVEV (reference sequence). Trimming pared 2 bases from V and 4 bases from J, leaving 9 bases between. The CDR3 spans 13 residues. Each donor gave one heparinised blood draw averaging around 120 mL. Every bit of the isolated RNA underwent reverse transcription, so sequencing read expressed TCRB transcripts. Clones were sequenced by immunoSEQ multiplex PCR, and TCRdb holds only the in-frame ones, with some missing. The sample has fewer than 350,000 clones; 7% to 9% are singletons. This sequence originates from a woman aged 18-29 years in good health. Source material: central memory CD4+ T cells from blood. The gene calls are TRBV27 and TRBJ2-7; D perhaps matches TRBD2 (5 bases). The CDR3 is CASSLRDGYEQYF. DNA for the CDR3: TGTGCCAGCAGTTTACGGGATGGGTACGAGCAGTACTTC.